These 10 T cell receptor beta chains were sequenced from one sample in a study of CD8 T cells in ankylosing spondylitis. Study findings and constraints: Made up of eight highly homologous variants, a TCR beta motif appeared characteristic of ankylosing spondylitis blood.

TCRdb used MiXCR to reprocess the 5' RACE reads, holding one entry per CDR3 protein. The data contain 700,000 to 1,000,000 distinct CDR3 sequences, around 11% of them singletons. No antigen has been identified for these receptors. Material: blood, either unsorted or a sorted T cell fraction (not recorded which). The origin of the receptors is a male donor with ankylosing spondylitis.

This clonotype was recorded a few times. V is TRBV4-3 and J is TRBJ2-5; D is possibly TRBD1 or TRBD2 (6 bases each). The CDR3 is 15 residues long. Germline V gives CDR1 LGHNA, CDR2 YSLEER. V was cut by 3 bases and J by 4 bases, with 15 bases left in between. CDR3 nucleotides: TGCGCCAGCAGCCATAGCGGCGGAGGGGGAGAGACCCAGTACTTC. This codes for CASSHSGGGGETQYF.

This clonotype was detected a few times. J is TRBJ1-5 and V is TRBV7-2; maybe TRBD1 (5 bases). The CDR3 runs to 15 residues. CDR1 is SGHTA and CDR2 is FQGNSA in the germline V gene. The germline V and J ends were trimmed by 1 base and 0 bases, with 7 bases remaining between them. CDR3 residues: CASSLGQTSNQPQHF. The CDR3 region has the DNA TGTGCCAGCAGCTTAGGACAGACTAGCAATCAGCCCCAGCATTTT.

Notes on this clonotype: A much larger clone lies a single base off, so this may be a read error. This is likely a read error, given that the CDR3 carries no conserved phenylalanine or tryptophan at its end. The rearrangement joins TRBV28 to TRBJ2-2; D might be TRBD2 (6 bases). The ends were cut back, 5 bases at V and 6 bases at J, with 19 bases in the middle. The CDR3 is 16 amino acids. CDR1 and CDR2 (germline): MDHEN, SYDVKM. The CDR3: CASSIPQSGGAGELFL. The DNA for the CDR3 is TGTGCCAGCAGTATCCCCCAAAGTGGAGGGGCCGGGGAGCTGTTTCTT.

This clonotype came up a few times. The genes are TRBV6-6 and TRBJ2-1; D unresolved. CDR1 MNHNY and CDR2 SVGAGI come from the germline V gene (reference sequence). The V and J ends lost 0 bases and 10 bases respectively, with 10 bases between them. This CDR3 is built from 13 residues. This CDR3 is CASSYSSEQEQFF. CDR3 bases: TGTGCCAGCAGTTACTCGTCGGAACAGGAGCAGTTCTTC.

The chain couples TRBV25-1 to TRBJ2-5; D gene ambiguous. The V end was cut by 4 bases, the J end by 5 bases, with 14 bases between. Per germline, CDR1 MGHDK and CDR2 SYGVNS. CDR3 size: 14 residues. The CDR3 protein is CASSGRVPGETQYF. The CDR3 coding sequence is TGTGCCAGCAGTGGTCGGGTCCCCGGGGAGACCCAGTACTTC. Supplemented by reference TRBV25-1 and TRBJ2-5, the full variable domain reads EADIYQTPRYLVIGTGKKITLECSQTMGHDKMYWYQQDPGMELHLIHYSYGVNSTEKGDLSSESTVSRIRTEHFPLTLESARPSHTSQYLCASSGRVPGETQYFGPGTRLLVL.

The chain recombines TRBV7-9 with TRBJ2-1; D perhaps matches TRBD2 (5 bases). There are 13 residues in the CDR3. From germline, CDR1 is SEHNR and CDR2 FQNEAQ (reference sequence). The V end lost 1 base, the J end lost 8 bases, and 9 bases lay between the germline ends. This CDR3 reads CASSLGESDEQFF. The CDR3, as DNA: TGTGCCAGCAGCTTAGGGGAGTCGGATGAGCAGTTCTTC.

Many counts were recorded for this clonotype. The rearrangement joins TRBV10-3 to TRBJ1-4, with 7 nucleotides matching TRBD1. V lost 6 bases and J lost 4; bases outside the gene matches: 8. This CDR3 region has 15 residues. CDR1 ENHRY and CDR2 SYGVKD come from the germline V gene. CDR3 sequence: CAIRDSQGINEKLFF. DNA for the CDR3: TGTGCCATCAGGGATTCACAGGGGATTAATGAAAAACTGTTTTTT.

The chain employs TRBV20-1 and TRBJ2-5; weak D call: TRBD2 (6 bases). The CDR3 runs to 12 residues. Germline CDR1 and CDR2: DFQATT and SNEGSKA (reference sequence). The V end was cut by 2 bases, the J end by 4 bases, with 8 bases between. The CDR3 DNA sequence: TGCAGTGCTAGACCTAGCGTAGAGACCCAGTACTTC. Its protein product is CSARPSVETQYF.

This clonotype has only a few counts. The chain carries TRBV9 and TRBJ2-1; D assignment may be TRBD1 or TRBD2 (6 bases each). The CDR3 is made up of 14 amino acids. V dropped 0 bases and J dropped 6 bases, with 10 bases sitting between them. The germline CDR1 and CDR2 sequences are SGDLS and YYNGEE. The CDR3 nucleotides read TGTGCCAGCAGCGTAGGGGGGGCAGGCAATGAGCAGTTCTTC. This codes for CASSVGGAGNEQFF. Looking up the rest from reference TRBV9 and TRBJ2-1 gives the full variable domain: DSGVTQTPKHLITATGQRVTLRCSPRSGDLSVYWYQQSLDQGLQFLIQYYNGEERAKGNILERFSAQQFPDLHSELNLSSLELGDSALYFCASSVGGAGNEQFFGPGTRLTVL.

At least ten counts were recorded for this clonotype. The V call is TRBV20-1, the J call TRBJ2-3; D is ambiguous. The CDR3 sequence is 14 residues long. Germline assignment: CDR1 DFQATT and CDR2 SNEGSKA (reference sequence). Trimming shortened V by 6 bases and J by 0 bases, and 13 bases separated the two germline ends. The CDR3 DNA reads as TGCAGTGCGGAGTTAGGCGATAGCACAGATACGCAGTATTTT. It is translated as CSAELGDSTDTQYF.